Each of the 17 T cell receptor beta chains below was sequenced from the same sample in a study of cytomegalovirus exposure and HLA in healthy donors. The PCR had 60 Vbeta and 13 Jbeta primers. Profiling relied on immunoSEQ multiplex PCR, and the TCRdb table lists in-frame clones only, not all of them. The profile covers 150,000 to 200,000 clones, with about 77% appearing a single time and around 6% taken by the ten largest. Specimen: PBMCs. These receptors originate from a woman in her twenties or thirties in good health and CMV-seropositive.

The chain has TRBV18 and TRBJ2-2; 7 bases are shared with TRBD1. The CDR3 runs 22 residues. Germline V CDR1 and CDR2: KGHSH, LQKENI. Unmatched junction bases numbered 22, after V lost 2 bases and J lost 1 base. CDR3 residues: CASSPDKGGGSADTLNTGELFF. In nucleotides, the CDR3 is TGTGCCAGCTCACCAGATAAAGGGGGCGGGTCGGCTGATACGCTGAACACCGGGGAGCTGTTTTTT. Full variable domain (remainder filled in from reference TRBV18 and TRBJ2-2): NAGVMQNPRHLVRRRGQEARLRCSPMKGHSHVYWYRQLPEEGLKFMVYLQKENIIDESGMPKERFSAEFPKEGPSILRIQQVVRGDSAAYFCASSPDKGGGSADTLNTGELFFGEGSRLTVL.

On this clone itself: One end of the junction varies from germline; a read error may be responsible. The CDR3 loop is CSSSLGGAAGLGHYGYTF. Written as DNA, the CDR3 is TGTTCCAGCAGCTTAGGCGGGGCTGCAGGGCTGGGACACTATGGCTACACCTTC. The chain uses TRBV7-9 and TRBJ1-2; possible D gene TRBD1, 5 bases. Germline CDR1 is SEHNR and CDR2 is FQNEAQ (reference sequence). This CDR3 has 18 amino acids.

The sample holds one count of this clone. The chain is built from TRBV10-3 and TRBJ1-1; 10 nucleotides align to TRBD1. The CDR3 extends over 14 amino acids. J was trimmed by 6 bases and V by 6 bases; bases with no gene match: 7. The germline V gene has CDR1 ENHRY and CDR2 SYGVKD. This CDR3 reads CAIRPGQGSPEAFF. CDR3 nucleotide sequence: TGTGCCATCAGGCCGGGACAGGGGTCCCCTGAAGCTTTCTTT.

This clone was detected only a few times. This chain joins TRBV28 and TRBJ2-2, with D maybe TRBD2 (5 bases). V was cut by 3 bases and J by 3 bases, with 8 bases left in between. This CDR3 is 14 amino acids long. Germline V gene data show CDR1 as MDHEN and CDR2 as SYDVKM. CDR3 nucleotides: TGTGCCAGCAGTTTTGAGGGTTACACCGGGGAGCTGTTTTTT. Its translation: CASSFEGYTGELFF.

This clone was recorded once. The chain is built from TRBV4-2 and TRBJ2-5; the match to TRBD1 covers 8 bases. Matching the DNA end better, TRBJ2-7 makes the J call doubtful. Germline V CDR1 and CDR2: LGHNA, YNFKEQ. The CDR3 spans 15 residues. The CDR3 DNA follows: TGTGCCAGCAGCCAATTTGGACAGGGTGACTACGAGCAGTACTTC. This gives the protein CASSQFGQGDYEQYF.

The rearrangement joins TRBV18 to TRBJ1-3, with D perhaps TRBD1 (6 bases). The CDR3 totals 17 residues. CDR1 and CDR2 from the germline V gene are KGHSH and LQKENI. V was pared by 3 bases and J by 0 bases, with 15 bases between. CDR3 sequence: CASSPFVQGHSGNTIYF. CDR3 sequence (DNA): TGTGCCAGCTCACCCTTCGTACAGGGCCACTCTGGAAACACCATATATTTT.

The chain uses TRBV29-1 and TRBJ2-7; tentative D call: TRBD1 (6 bases). V was pared by 8 bases and J by 0 bases, with 14 bases between. Germline CDR1 and CDR2: SQVTM and ANQGSEA. This CDR3 region has 13 residues. CDR3 nucleotide sequence: TGCAGCACCTTAGGGGGTTTCTCCTACGAGCAGTACTTC. Translating it yields CSTLGGFSYEQYF.

CDR3 DNA: TGCGCCAGCAGCTCAGCGGGGATCACAGATACGCAGTATTTT. Its protein is CASSSAGITDTQYF. The chain joins TRBV5-1 to TRBJ2-3; 7 bases fit TRBD2. The CDR3 runs to 14 residues. Germline values: CDR1 SGHRS, CDR2 YFSETQ. With V trimmed by 3 bases and J by 2 bases, 3 bases remained unmatched.

V is TRBV5-1 and J is TRBJ2-7; D uncertain. The CDR3 has 12 residues. The germline gives CDR1 SGHRS, CDR2 YFSETQ. Trimming stripped 5 bases from V and 5 bases from J, with 11 bases between. In DNA, the CDR3 is TGCGCCAGCAGAACGCTTGAGCACGAGCAGTACTTC. Its translation is CASRTLEHEQYF. The complete variable domain, with remaining parts taken from reference TRBV5-1 and TRBJ2-7, reads KAGVTQTPRYLIKTRGQQVTLSCSPISGHRSVSWYQQTPGQGLQFLFEYFSETQRNKGNFPGRFSGRQFSNSRSEMNVSTLELGDSALYLCASRTLEHEQYFGPGTRLTVT.

This chain uses TRBV28 with TRBJ2-3; 7 bases agree with TRBD1. The V segment lost 4 bases and the J segment 0 bases; nucleotides outside the gene matches: 4. Germline CDR1 and CDR2: MDHEN and SYDVKM. This CDR3 has 15 residues. CDR3 sequence reads: CASSSTGTSTDTQYF. DNA for the CDR3: TGTGCCAGCAGTTCGACAGGGACGAGCACAGATACGCAGTATTTT.

This clone occurred a few times. V and J are TRBV5-6 and TRBJ2-7, with 9 bases aligning to TRBD2. The germline CDR1 and CDR2 sequences are SGHDT and YYEEEE. The CDR3 is made up of 15 amino acids. The trim removed 4 bases at V and 2 bases at J, leaving 7 bases unmatched. The chain's CDR3 is CASSRRTSVTYEQYF. The CDR3 nucleotides are TGTGCCAGCAGCCGGCGGACTAGCGTAACCTACGAGCAGTACTTC.

This chain links TRBV5-1 with TRBJ1-3; TRBD1 aligns across 7 bases. Germline V gene lookup returns CDR1 SGHRS and CDR2 YFSETQ. There are 19 residues in the CDR3. V dropped 4 bases and J dropped 1; count of bases not matched to a gene: 17. The CDR3 DNA reads TGCGCCAGCAGCATGACGATCTCGGCAGGGGGTTTGTCTGGAAACACCATATATTTT. Encoded protein: CASSMTISAGGLSGNTIYF.

The chain couples TRBV5-1 to TRBJ1-3, with 10 bases aligning to TRBD1. Germline CDR1 reads SGHRS; CDR2 reads YFSETQ. The CDR3 length is 15 residues. After removal of 4 bases from V and 2 bases from J, the junction contained 3 bases not matched to a gene. CDR3 residues: CASSGGTGAGNTIYF. CDR3 bases: TGCGCCAGCAGCGGAGGGACAGGGGCTGGAAACACCATATATTTT.

This clone was seen a single time. This CDR3 reads CASSRSDRGGNQPQHF. CDR3 in DNA: TGTGCCAGCTCACGGTCGGACAGGGGCGGCAATCAGCCCCAGCATTTT. This chain joins TRBV18 and TRBJ1-5, with 9 bases fitting TRBD1. J lost 2 bases, V lost 4 bases, and 6 bases had no gene match. Germline V gives CDR1 KGHSH, CDR2 LQKENI. The length of the CDR3 is 16 residues.

The J gene is TRBJ1-5, the V gene TRBV6-1; weak D call: TRBD1 (5 bases). Between the trimmed V and J ends, which lost 7 bases and 5 bases, there was a span of 9 bases. The CDR3 has 12 residues. Germline V gene data show CDR1 as MNHNS and CDR2 as SASEGT. CDR3 sequence: CASKIQDQPQHF. CDR3 DNA: TGTGCCAGCAAGATACAGGATCAGCCCCAGCATTTT.

On this clone itself: The sample has other DNA sequences that encode this CDR3 too. V and J are TRBV27 and TRBJ2-7, with 9 bases fitting TRBD1. Per the germline V gene, CDR1 is MNHEY and CDR2 is SMNVEV (reference sequence). V shed 3 bases, J shed 0 bases, and the junction held 0 bases outside the gene matches. This CDR3 is built from 14 residues. CDR3 amino acids: CASSLGQGSYEQYF. The CDR3 DNA reads TGTGCCAGCAGTTTGGGACAGGGCTCCTACGAGCAGTACTTC.

The chain employs TRBV5-1 and TRBJ1-2; maybe TRBD1 (5 bases). CDR1 is SGHRS, CDR2 YFSETQ, per germline. There are 14 residues in the CDR3. V was shortened by 4 bases and J by 8 bases, with 18 bases between the two germline ends. CDR3 nucleotide sequence: TGCGCCAGCAGCCTGCAGGACAACTTGGGGGGCTACACCTTC. It specifies CASSLQDNLGGYTF.